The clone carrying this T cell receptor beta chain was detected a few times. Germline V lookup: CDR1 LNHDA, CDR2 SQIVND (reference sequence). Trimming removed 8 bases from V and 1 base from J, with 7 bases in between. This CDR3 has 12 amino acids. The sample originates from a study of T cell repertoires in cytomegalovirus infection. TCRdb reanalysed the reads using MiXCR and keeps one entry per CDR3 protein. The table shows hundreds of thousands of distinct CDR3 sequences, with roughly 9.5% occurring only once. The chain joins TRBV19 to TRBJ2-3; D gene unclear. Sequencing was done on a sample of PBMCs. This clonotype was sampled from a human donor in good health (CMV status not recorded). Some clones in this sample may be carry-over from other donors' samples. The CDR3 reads CASAEGTDTQYF. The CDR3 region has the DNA TGTGCCAGTGCCGAAGGCACAGATACGCAGTATTTT.